Below are 13 T cell receptor beta chains sequenced from a single sample in a study of T cells in Graves' hyperthyroidism and ophthalmopathy. RNA transcripts served as the template for amplifying TCR beta CDR3 regions. Carried out on the TCR CDR3, a first-round RT-PCR used the HTBI primer set. TCRdb reprocessed the multiplex PCR reads with MiXCR, giving one entry per CDR3 protein. The table shows about 560,000 distinct CDR3 sequences, with around 15% occurring only once. Sequencing was done on a sample of blood. These receptors originate from a middle-aged woman with Graves' hyperthyroidism.

The table lists this clonotype with a few counts. The chain combines TRBV19 with TRBJ1-1; no clear D. The ends were cut back, 2 bases at V and 6 bases at J, with 10 bases in the middle. Germline CDR1 LNHDA, CDR2 SQIVND (reference sequence). This CDR3 spans 13 amino acids. CDR3 DNA sequence: TGTGCCAGTAGTATAAACCCTGGCGCTGAAGCTTTCTTT. Its translation is CASSINPGAEAFF.

There are a few counts of this clonotype. This chain joins TRBV29-1 and TRBJ1-1, with 7 bases lining up with TRBD1. V shed 7 bases, J shed 4 bases, and the junction held 15 bases outside the gene matches. This CDR3 is built from 15 residues. Germline V CDR1 and CDR2: SQVTM, ANQGSEA. CDR3 sequence reads: CSAISVGQRTTEAFF. The CDR3 DNA follows: TGCAGCGCCATAAGTGTGGGACAGCGGACCACTGAAGCTTTCTTT.

For this clonotype: The junction does not match germline at one end; this may be a read error. The genes are TRBV5-1 and TRBJ2-3; D ambiguous. The CDR3 is made up of 14 amino acids. Germline V gene lookup returns CDR1 SGHRS and CDR2 YFSETQ. DNA of the CDR3: TGCGCCAGCAGCTTGGGGCAGTCCACATATACGCAGTATTTT. Amino acid sequence: CASSLGQSTYTQYF.

There are many counts of this clonotype. As DNA, the CDR3 is TGTGCCAGCAGCCCCGCGAGCAGGGCCTACGAGCAGTACTTC. Translated: CASSPASRAYEQYF. The gene calls are TRBV28 and TRBJ2-7; the D gene is possibly TRBD1 (5 bases). CDR3 length equals 14 residues. Trimming removed 6 bases from V and 2 bases from J, with 14 bases in between. The germline V gene has CDR1 MDHEN and CDR2 SYDVKM.

This clonotype was counted many times. V and J are TRBV20-1 and TRBJ2-1, with unresolved D. Germline CDR1 is DFQATT and CDR2 is SNEGSKA (reference sequence). The CDR3 runs to 17 residues. Trimming took 0 bases from V and 0 from J, leaving 15 bases between them. CDR3 amino acids: CSARDLSNSYSYNEQFF. In DNA form, the CDR3 reads TGCAGTGCTAGAGATCTCTCCAACAGTTACTCCTACAATGAGCAGTTCTTC.

This clonotype has ten or more counts. The CDR3 loop is CASSSIRDGGQQYF. The DNA for the CDR3 is TGCGCCAGCAGCTCGATTCGGGACGGAGGCCAGCAGTACTTC. The rearrangement joins TRBV5-1 to TRBJ2-7; D might be TRBD1 or TRBD2, each matching 5 bases. Germline V gene lookup returns CDR1 SGHRS and CDR2 YFSETQ. The CDR3 length is 14 residues. Trimming stripped 3 bases from V and 8 bases from J, with 18 bases between.

This chain uses TRBV12-3 or TRBV12-4 with TRBJ1-5; TRBD1 aligns across 9 bases. The V gene end was trimmed by 6 bases and the J gene end by 1 base; junction bases not matched to a gene: 7. CDR3 length: 16 amino acids. CDR3 nucleotide sequence: TGTGCCAGCAGCCCCCGGGGACAGGGAAGCAATCAGCCCCAGCATTTT. Its protein product is CASSPRGQGSNQPQHF.

The table lists this clonotype with a few counts. The rearrangement uses TRBV6-2 or TRBV6-3 and TRBJ2-1; TRBD2 aligns across 15 bases. This CDR3 is 16 amino acids long. CDR1 is MNHEY, CDR2 SVGEGT, per germline. Losses at the gene ends were 6 bases for V and 12 bases for J; bases not matched to a gene: 12. The CDR3 DNA sequence: TGTGCCAGCAGACAAACCGGGACTAGCGGGAGGCTAGGGCAGTTCTTC. Translated: CASRQTGTSGRLGQFF.

J is TRBJ2-6 and V is TRBV28; the match to TRBD1 covers 9 bases. Germline V CDR1 and CDR2: MDHEN, SYDVKM. The V gene end was trimmed by 7 bases and the J gene end by 3 bases; junction bases not matched to a gene: 16. The CDR3 is made up of 19 amino acids. Here the CDR3 DNA reads TGTGCCAGCAATACCTACTGGGACAGGGATTTATTTGGGGCCAACGTCCTGACTTTC. Its protein product is CASNTYWDRDLFGANVLTF.

V is TRBV6-2 or TRBV6-3 and J is TRBJ2-7, with 10 bases matching TRBD1. This CDR3 has 15 amino acids. With V trimmed by 6 bases and J by 2 bases, 7 bases remained unmatched. Per germline, CDR1 MNHEY and CDR2 SVGEGT. CDR3 nucleotide sequence: TGTGCCAGCAGCCCCTTGGGACAGGGGACCTACGAGCAGTACTTC. It translates to CASSPLGQGTYEQYF.

This clonotype came up many times. The V and J genes are TRBV2 and TRBJ2-3; a weak D match, TRBD2 (5 bases). V was trimmed by 4 bases and J by 2 bases, leaving 10 bases between them. The CDR3 is made up of 14 amino acids. Germline-derived CDR1 and CDR2 are SNHLY and FYNNEI. CDR3 residues: CASSATGNTDTQYF. DNA for the CDR3: TGTGCCAGCAGTGCGACGGGAAACACAGATACGCAGTATTTT.

In this sample, this clonotype turned up many times. This rearrangement joins TRBV6-1 to TRBJ2-2, with 8 nucleotides matching TRBD2. The germline gives CDR1 MNHNS, CDR2 SASEGT. The CDR3 length is 15 residues. After removal of 2 bases from V and 2 bases from J, the junction contained 1 base not matched to a gene. CDR3 amino acids: CASSELAGNTGELFF. The CDR3 region has the DNA TGTGCCAGCAGTGAACTAGCGGGCAACACCGGGGAGCTGTTTTTT.

The chain recombines TRBV29-1 with TRBJ1-1, with D possibly being TRBD1 (5 bases). The germline gives CDR1 SQVTM, CDR2 ANQGSEA. The CDR3 length is 10 residues. V was cut by 4 bases and J by 8 bases, with 8 bases left in between. The CDR3: CSVVQGEAFF. Written as DNA, the CDR3 is TGCAGCGTTGTGCAGGGAGAAGCTTTCTTT. The whole variable domain, remainder taken from reference TRBV29-1 and TRBJ1-1, is SAVISQKPSRDICQRGTSLTIQCQVDSQVTMMFWYRQQPGQSLTLIATANQGSEATYESGFVIDKFPISRPNLTFSTLTVSNMSPEDSSIYLCSVVQGEAFFGQGTRLTVV.